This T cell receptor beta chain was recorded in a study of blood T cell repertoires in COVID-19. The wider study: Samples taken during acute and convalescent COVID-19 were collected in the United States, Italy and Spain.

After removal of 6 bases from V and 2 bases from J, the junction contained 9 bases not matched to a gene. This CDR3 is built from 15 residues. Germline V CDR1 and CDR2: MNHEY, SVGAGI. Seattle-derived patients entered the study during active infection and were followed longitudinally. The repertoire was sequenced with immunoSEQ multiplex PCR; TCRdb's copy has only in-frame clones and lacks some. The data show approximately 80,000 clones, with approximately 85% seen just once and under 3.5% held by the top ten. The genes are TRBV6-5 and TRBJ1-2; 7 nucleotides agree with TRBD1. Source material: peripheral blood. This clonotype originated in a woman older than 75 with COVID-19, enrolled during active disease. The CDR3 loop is CASRGWGQTNYGYTF. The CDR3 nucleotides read TGTGCCAGCAGGGGGTGGGGACAGACAAACTATGGCTACACCTTC.